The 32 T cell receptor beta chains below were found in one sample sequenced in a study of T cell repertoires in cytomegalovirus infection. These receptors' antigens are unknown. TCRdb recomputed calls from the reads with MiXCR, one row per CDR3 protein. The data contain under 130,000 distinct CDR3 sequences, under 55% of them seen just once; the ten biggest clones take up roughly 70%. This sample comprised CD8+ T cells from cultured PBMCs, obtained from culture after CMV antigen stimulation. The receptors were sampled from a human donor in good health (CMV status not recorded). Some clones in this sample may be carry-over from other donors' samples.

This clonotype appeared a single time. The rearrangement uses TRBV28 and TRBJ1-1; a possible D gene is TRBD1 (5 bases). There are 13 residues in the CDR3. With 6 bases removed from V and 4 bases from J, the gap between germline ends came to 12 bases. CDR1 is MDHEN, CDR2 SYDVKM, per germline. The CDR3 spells CASRDTGFTEAFF. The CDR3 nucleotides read TGTGCCAGCAGGGATACAGGTTTCACTGAAGCTTTCTTT.

DNA for the CDR3: TGTGCCAGCAGCTTGGGCAGCCCTCCCTACAATGAGCAGTTCTTC. It is translated as CASSLGSPPYNEQFF. The chain employs TRBV7-9 and TRBJ2-1, with D hard to call. The CDR3 consists of 15 residues. V lost 3 bases to trimming and J lost 2 bases, with 11 bases between them. Germline values: CDR1 SEHNR, CDR2 FQNEAQ (reference sequence).

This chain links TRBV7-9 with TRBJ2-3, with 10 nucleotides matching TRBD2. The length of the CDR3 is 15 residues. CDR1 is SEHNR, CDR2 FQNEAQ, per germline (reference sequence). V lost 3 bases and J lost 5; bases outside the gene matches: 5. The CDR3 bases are TGTGCCAGCAGCTTTGGCCTAGCGGGGGAAGATACGCAGTATTTT. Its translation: CASSFGLAGEDTQYF.

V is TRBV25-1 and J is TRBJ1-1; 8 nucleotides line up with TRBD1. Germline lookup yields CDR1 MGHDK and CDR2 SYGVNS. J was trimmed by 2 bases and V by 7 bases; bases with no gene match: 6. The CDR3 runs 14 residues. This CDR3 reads CASTEGTGNTEAFF. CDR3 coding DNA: TGTGCCAGCACCGAGGGGACAGGTAACACTGAAGCTTTCTTT.

CDR3 region: CASSWLAGSEQFF. The CDR3 bases are TGTGCCAGCAGCTGGCTAGCAGGGAGTGAGCAGTTCTTC. This sequence joins TRBV7-9 and TRBJ2-1; perhaps D is TRBD1 or TRBD2 (5 bases each). Germline V gene sequence: CDR1 SEHNR, CDR2 FQNEAQ (reference sequence). The V and J ends lost 4 bases and 9 bases respectively, with 13 bases between them. This CDR3 has 13 residues.

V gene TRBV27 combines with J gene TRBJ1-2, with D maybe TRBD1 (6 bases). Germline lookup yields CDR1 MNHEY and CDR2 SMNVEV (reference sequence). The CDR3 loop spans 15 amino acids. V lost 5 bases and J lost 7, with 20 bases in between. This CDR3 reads CASSPIGTSPVGYTF. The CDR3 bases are TGTGCCAGCAGTCCAATCGGGACATCTCCGGTTGGCTACACCTTC.

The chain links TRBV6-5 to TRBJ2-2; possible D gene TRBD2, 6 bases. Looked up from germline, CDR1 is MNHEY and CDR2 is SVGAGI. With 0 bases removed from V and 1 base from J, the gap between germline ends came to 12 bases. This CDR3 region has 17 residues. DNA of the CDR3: TGTGCCAGCAGTTACTCTCGGGGGTCCTTGAACACCGGGGAGCTGTTTTTT. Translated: CASSYSRGSLNTGELFF.

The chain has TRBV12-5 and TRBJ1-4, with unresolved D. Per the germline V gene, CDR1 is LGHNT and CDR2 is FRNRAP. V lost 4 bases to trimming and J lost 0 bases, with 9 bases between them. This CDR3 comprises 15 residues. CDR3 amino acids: CASGSNVATNEKLFF. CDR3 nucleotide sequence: TGTGCTAGTGGTTCTAACGTTGCAACTAATGAAAAACTGTTTTTT.

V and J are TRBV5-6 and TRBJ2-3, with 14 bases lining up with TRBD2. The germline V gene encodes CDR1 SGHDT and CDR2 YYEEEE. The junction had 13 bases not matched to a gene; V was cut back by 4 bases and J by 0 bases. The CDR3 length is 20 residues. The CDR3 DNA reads TGTGCCAGCAGCGGGGTAGGGGGGACTAGCGGGGGCTTCAGCACAGATACGCAGTATTTT. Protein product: CASSGVGGTSGGFSTDTQYF.

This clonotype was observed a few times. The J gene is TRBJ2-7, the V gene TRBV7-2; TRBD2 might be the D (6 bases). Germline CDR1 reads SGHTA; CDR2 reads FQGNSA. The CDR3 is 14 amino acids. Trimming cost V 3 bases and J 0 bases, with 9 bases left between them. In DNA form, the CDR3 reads TGTGCCAGCAGCTTCGCCGGGAGCTCCTACGAGCAGTACTTC. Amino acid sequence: CASSFAGSSYEQYF.

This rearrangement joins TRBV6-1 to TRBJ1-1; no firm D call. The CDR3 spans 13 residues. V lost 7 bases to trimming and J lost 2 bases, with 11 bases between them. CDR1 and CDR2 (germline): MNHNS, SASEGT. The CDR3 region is CASTLSPNTEAFF. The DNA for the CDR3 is TGTGCCAGCACCCTAAGCCCCAACACTGAAGCTTTCTTT.

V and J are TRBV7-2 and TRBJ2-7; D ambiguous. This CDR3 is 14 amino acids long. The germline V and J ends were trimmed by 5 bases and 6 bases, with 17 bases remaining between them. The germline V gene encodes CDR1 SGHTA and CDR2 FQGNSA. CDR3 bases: TGTGCCAGCAGCGGACGGAGAGAAGACTTCGAGCAGTACTTC. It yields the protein CASSGRREDFEQYF.

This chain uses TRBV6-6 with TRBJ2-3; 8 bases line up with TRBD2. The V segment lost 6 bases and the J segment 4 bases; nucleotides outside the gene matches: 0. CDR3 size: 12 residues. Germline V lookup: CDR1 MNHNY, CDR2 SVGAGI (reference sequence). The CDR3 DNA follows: TGTGCCAGCAGGACTAGCGCAGATACGCAGTATTTT. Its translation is CASRTSADTQYF.

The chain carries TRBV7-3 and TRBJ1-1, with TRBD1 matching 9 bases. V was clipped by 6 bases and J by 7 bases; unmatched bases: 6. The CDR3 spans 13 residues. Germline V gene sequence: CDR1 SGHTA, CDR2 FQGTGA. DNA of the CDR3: TGTGCCAGCAGTTCTACAGGGGGCAGTGAAGCTTTCTTT. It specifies CASSSTGGSEAFF.

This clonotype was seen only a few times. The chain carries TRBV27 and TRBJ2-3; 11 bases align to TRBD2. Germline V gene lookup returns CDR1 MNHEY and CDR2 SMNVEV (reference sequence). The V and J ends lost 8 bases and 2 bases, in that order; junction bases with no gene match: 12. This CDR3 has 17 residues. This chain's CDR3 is CASRIAGGWGDTDTQYF. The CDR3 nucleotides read TGTGCCAGCCGGATAGCGGGGGGGTGGGGGGACACAGATACGCAGTATTTT.

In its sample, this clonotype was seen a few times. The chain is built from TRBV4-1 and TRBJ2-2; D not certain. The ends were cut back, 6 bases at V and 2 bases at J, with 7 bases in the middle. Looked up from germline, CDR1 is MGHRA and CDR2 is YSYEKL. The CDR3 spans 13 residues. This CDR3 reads CASRGSNTGELFF. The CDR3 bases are TGCGCCAGCAGGGGCAGCAACACCGGGGAGCTGTTTTTT.

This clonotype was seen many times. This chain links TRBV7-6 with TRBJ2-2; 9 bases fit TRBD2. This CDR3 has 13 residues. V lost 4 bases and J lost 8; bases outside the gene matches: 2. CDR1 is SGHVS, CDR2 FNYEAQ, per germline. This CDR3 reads CASSSGLAGELFF. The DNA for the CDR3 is TGTGCCAGCAGCTCTGGACTAGCGGGGGAGCTGTTTTTT.

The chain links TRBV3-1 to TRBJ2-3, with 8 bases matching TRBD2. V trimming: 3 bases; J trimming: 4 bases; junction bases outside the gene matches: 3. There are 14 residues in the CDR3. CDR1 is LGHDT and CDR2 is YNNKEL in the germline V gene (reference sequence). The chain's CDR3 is CASSQTSAADTQYF. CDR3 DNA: TGTGCCAGCAGCCAGACTAGCGCCGCAGATACGCAGTATTTT.

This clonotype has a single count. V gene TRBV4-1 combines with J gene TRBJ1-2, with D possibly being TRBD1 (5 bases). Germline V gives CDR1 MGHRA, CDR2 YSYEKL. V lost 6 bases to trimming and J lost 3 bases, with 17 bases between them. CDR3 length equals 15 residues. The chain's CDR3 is CASSLLPQGHYGYTF. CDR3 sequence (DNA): TGCGCCAGCAGTTTACTTCCCCAGGGACACTATGGCTACACCTTC.

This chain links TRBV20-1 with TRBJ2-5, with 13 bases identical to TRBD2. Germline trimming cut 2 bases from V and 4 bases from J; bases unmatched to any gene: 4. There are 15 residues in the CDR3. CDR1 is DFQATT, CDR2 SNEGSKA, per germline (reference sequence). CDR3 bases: TGCAGTGCTAGAACTAGCGGGGGGGATCGAGAGACCCAGTACTTC. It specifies CSARTSGGDRETQYF.

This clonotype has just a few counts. In DNA form, the CDR3 reads TGTGCCAGCAGTTGGGAGGGCATGAACACTGAAGCTTTCTTT. Translation gives CASSWEGMNTEAFF. The chain couples TRBV6-6 to TRBJ1-1, with unresolved D. V was cut by 4 bases and J by 0 bases, with 9 bases left in between. Germline CDR1 MNHNY, CDR2 SVGAGI (reference sequence). This CDR3 is 14 amino acids long.

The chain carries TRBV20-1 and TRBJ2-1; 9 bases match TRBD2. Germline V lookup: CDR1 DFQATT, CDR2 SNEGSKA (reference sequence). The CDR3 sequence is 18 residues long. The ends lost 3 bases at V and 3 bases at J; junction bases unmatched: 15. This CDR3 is CSARGAASGAPFYNEQFF. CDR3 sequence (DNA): TGCAGTGCTAGGGGGGCGGCTAGCGGGGCCCCTTTCTACAATGAGCAGTTCTTC.

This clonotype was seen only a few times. CDR3 residues: CASSLWAQPHEKLFF. The CDR3, as DNA: TGTGCCAGCAGTTTATGGGCCCAACCCCATGAAAAACTGTTTTTT. The chain combines TRBV27 with TRBJ1-4; D not certain. Germline V lookup: CDR1 MNHEY, CDR2 SMNVEV (reference sequence). The V end lost 1 base, the J end lost 6 bases, and 12 bases lay between the germline ends. The CDR3 length is 15 residues.

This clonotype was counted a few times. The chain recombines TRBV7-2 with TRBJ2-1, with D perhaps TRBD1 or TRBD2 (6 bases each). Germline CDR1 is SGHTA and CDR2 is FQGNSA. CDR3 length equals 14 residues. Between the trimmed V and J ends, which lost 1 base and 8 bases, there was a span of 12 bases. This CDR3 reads CASSLVGGWDEQFF. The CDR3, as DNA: TGTGCCAGCAGCTTAGTAGGGGGGTGGGATGAGCAGTTCTTC.

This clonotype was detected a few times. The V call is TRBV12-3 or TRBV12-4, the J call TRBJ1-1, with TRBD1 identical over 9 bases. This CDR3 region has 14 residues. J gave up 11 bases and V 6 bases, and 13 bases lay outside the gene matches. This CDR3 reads CASRPNTGGAWAFF. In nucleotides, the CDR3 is TGTGCCAGCAGGCCAAATACAGGGGGCGCGTGGGCTTTCTTT.

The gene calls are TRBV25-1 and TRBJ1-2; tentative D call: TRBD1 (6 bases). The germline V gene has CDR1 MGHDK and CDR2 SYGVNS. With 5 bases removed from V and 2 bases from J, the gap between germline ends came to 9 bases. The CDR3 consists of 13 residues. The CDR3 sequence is CASSFGQNYGYTF. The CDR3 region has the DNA TGTGCCAGCAGTTTTGGACAGAACTATGGCTACACCTTC.

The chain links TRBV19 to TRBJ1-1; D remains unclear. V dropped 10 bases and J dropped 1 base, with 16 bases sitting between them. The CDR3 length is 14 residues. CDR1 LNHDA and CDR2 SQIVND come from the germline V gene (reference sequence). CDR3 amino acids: CATLSRVSNTEAFF. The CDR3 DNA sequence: TGTGCCACTCTCAGTCGGGTATCGAACACTGAAGCTTTCTTT. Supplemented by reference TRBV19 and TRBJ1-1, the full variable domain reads DGGITQSPKYLFRKEGQNVTLSCEQNLNHDAMYWYRQDPGQGLRLIYYSQIVNDFQKGDIAEGYSVSREKKESFPLTVTSAQKNPTAFYLCATLSRVSNTEAFFGQGTRLTVV.

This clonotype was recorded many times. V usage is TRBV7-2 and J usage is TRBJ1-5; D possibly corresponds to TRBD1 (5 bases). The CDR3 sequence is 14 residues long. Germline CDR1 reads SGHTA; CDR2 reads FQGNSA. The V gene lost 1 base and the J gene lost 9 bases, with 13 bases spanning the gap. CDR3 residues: CASSLVQGGPPQHF. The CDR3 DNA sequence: TGTGCCAGCAGCTTAGTCCAGGGCGGGCCGCCCCAGCATTTT.

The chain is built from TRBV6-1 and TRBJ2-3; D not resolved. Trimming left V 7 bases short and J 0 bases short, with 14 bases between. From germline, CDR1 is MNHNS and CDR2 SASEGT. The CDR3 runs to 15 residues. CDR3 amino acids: CASTNLRYSTDTQYF. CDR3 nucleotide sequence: TGTGCCAGCACCAACCTGAGGTATAGCACAGATACGCAGTATTTT.

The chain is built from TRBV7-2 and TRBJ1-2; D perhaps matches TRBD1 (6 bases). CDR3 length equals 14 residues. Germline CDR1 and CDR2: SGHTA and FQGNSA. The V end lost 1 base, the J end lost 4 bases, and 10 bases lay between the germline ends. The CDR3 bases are TGTGCCAGCAGCTTAGAGGGGGTGCGCTATGGCTACACCTTC. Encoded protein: CASSLEGVRYGYTF. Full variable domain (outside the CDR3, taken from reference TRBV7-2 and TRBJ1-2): GAGVSQSPSNKVTEKGKDVELRCDPISGHTALYWYRQSLGQGLEFLIYFQGNSAPDKSGLPSDRFSAERTGGSVSTLTIQRTQQEDSAVYLCASSLEGVRYGYTFGSGTRLTVV.

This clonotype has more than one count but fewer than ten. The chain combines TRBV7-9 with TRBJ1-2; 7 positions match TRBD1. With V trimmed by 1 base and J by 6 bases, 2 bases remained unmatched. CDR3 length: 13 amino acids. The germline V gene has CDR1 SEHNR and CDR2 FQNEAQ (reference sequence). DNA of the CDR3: TGTGCCAGCAGCTTAGGACAGGGAGATGGCTACACCTTC. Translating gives CASSLGQGDGYTF. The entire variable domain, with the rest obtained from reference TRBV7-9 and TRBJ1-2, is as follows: DTGVSQNPRHKITKRGQNVTFRCDPISEHNRLYWYRQTLGQGPEFLTYFQNEAQLEKSRLLSDRFSAERPKGSFSTLEIQRTEQGDSAMYLCASSLGQGDGYTFGSGTRLTVV.

The CDR3 protein is CASSLRDRGPEQYF. The CDR3 DNA follows: TGTGCCAGCAGCTTACGGGACAGGGGGCCTGAGCAGTACTTC. The V call is TRBV11-2, the J call TRBJ2-7; TRBD1 matches 12 bases. V dropped 2 bases and J dropped 7; count of bases not matched to a gene: 3. This CDR3 is built from 14 residues. Looked up from germline, CDR1 is SGHAT and CDR2 is FQNNGV. The full variable domain, its missing parts supplied by reference TRBV11-2 and TRBJ2-7, is EAGVAQSPRYKIIEKRQSVAFWCNPISGHATLYWYQQILGQGPKLLIQFQNNGVVDDSQLPKDRFSAERLKGVDSTLKIQPAKLEDSAVYLCASSLRDRGPEQYFGPGTRLTVT.